One and the same sample provided the 17 T cell receptor beta chains below, sequenced in a study of blood T cell repertoires in COVID-19. Libraries were prepared by immunoSEQ multiplex PCR; TCRdb keeps only in-frame clonotypes and omits some of them. The sample yields around 620,000 clones, 85% to 90% seen once. The material sequenced was peripheral blood. The receptors were gathered from a woman under 30 with acute or convalescent COVID-19.

V usage is TRBV24-1 and J usage is TRBJ2-7; no firm D call. The CDR3 extends over 17 amino acids. CDR1 and CDR2 (germline): KGHDR, SFDVKD. V lost 1 base and J 3 bases, leaving 18 bases between the germline ends. The CDR3: CATSDFAVPRYFYEQYF. Here the CDR3 DNA reads TGTGCCACCAGTGATTTTGCAGTCCCGCGGTATTTCTACGAGCAGTACTTC.

The chain combines TRBV6-4 with TRBJ1-6; D ambiguous. From germline, CDR1 is MRHNA and CDR2 SNTAGT. This CDR3 comprises 13 residues. The V and J ends lost 2 bases and 16 bases respectively, with 15 bases between them. CDR3 bases: TGTGCCAGCAGTGACCGGGCGGGCGCTTCTCTCCACTTT. This translates into CASSDRAGASLHF.

The sample holds one count of this clone. J is TRBJ2-7 and V is TRBV12-3 or TRBV12-4, with D possibly TRBD1 on 5 matching bases. Trimming left V 8 bases short and J 2 bases short, with 10 bases between. The CDR3 runs to 12 residues. The CDR3 bases are TGTGCCAGCGGACACAGCGCCTACGAGCAGTACTTC. The encoded protein is CASGHSAYEQYF.

V usage is TRBV5-6 and J usage is TRBJ1-1; D unresolved. CDR3 size: 14 residues. Germline CDR1 SGHDT, CDR2 YYEEEE. Trimming pared 4 bases from V and 4 bases from J, leaving 14 bases between. This CDR3 is CASSPPAIPTEAFF. CDR3 DNA: TGTGCCAGCAGCCCTCCCGCGATCCCCACTGAAGCTTTCTTT. Looking up the rest from reference TRBV5-6 and TRBJ1-1 gives the full variable domain: DAGVTQSPTHLIKTRGQQVTLRCSPKSGHDTVSWYQQALGQGPQFIFQYYEEEERQRGNFPDRFSGHQFPNYSSELNVNALLLGDSALYLCASSPPAIPTEAFFGQGTRLTVV.

The table lists this clone with a few counts. For the CDR3, the DNA is TGCGCCAGCAGCTCAAGGCCGGGACAGACGAATGAAAAACTGTTTTTT. Its protein product is CASSSRPGQTNEKLFF. The gene calls are TRBV5-1 and TRBJ1-4; 7 nucleotides match TRBD1. V gave up 3 bases and J gave up 5 bases; unmatched junction bases: 10. Per the germline V gene, CDR1 is SGHRS and CDR2 is YFSETQ. This CDR3 is built from 16 residues.

In DNA form, the CDR3 reads TGTGCCAGCAGCCATCGGTTCGGGGGAGATACGCAGTATTTT. Protein sequence: CASSHRFGGDTQYF. This chain joins TRBV14 and TRBJ2-3, with D maybe TRBD2 (6 bases). CDR1 SGHDN and CDR2 FVKESK come from the germline V gene. The length of the CDR3 is 14 residues. V was shortened by 3 bases and J by 5 bases, with 12 bases between the two germline ends.

V is TRBV5-5 and J is TRBJ1-3; D call uncertain. The germline V gene has CDR1 SGHKS and CDR2 YYEKEE (reference sequence). The CDR3 contains 13 residues. Deletions cut 3 bases from V and 8 bases from J, with 12 bases between. The CDR3 DNA sequence: TGTGCCAGCAGCTGGGGAGCGGGTGACACCATATATTTT. This sequence encodes CASSWGAGDTIYF.

The rearrangement links TRBV7-2 to TRBJ2-4; 8 bases line up with TRBD1. This CDR3 spans 19 amino acids. The J segment lost 4 bases and the V segment lost 3 bases, leaving 17 bases of the junction unmatched. Germline assignment: CDR1 SGHTA and CDR2 FQGNSA. CDR3 DNA: TGTGCCAGCAGCTTCGATGGATTCGGGACAGGAGCAAATAAAAACATTCAGTACTTC. Protein: CASSFDGFGTGANKNIQYF. Based on the CDR3 plus reference TRBV7-2 and TRBJ2-4, the full variable domain is GAGVSQSPSNKVTEKGKDVELRCDPISGHTALYWYRQSLGQGLEFLIYFQGNSAPDKSGLPSDRFSAERTGGSVSTLTIQRTQQEDSAVYLCASSFDGFGTGANKNIQYFGAGTRLSVL.

The rearrangement uses TRBV27 and TRBJ1-5; D not resolved. V shed 3 bases and J shed 9 bases, with 9 bases lying between them. CDR1 is MNHEY, CDR2 SMNVEV, per germline (reference sequence). This CDR3 is built from 12 residues. The DNA for the CDR3 is TGTGCCAGCAGTTTGGTCGGCGGGCCCCAGCATTTT. This sequence encodes CASSLVGGPQHF.

CDR3 coding DNA: TGCAGCGTTCCCCTTGGAGGTGGAGGCTACACCTTC. Translation gives CSVPLGGGGYTF. The chain couples TRBV29-1 to TRBJ1-2, with unresolved D. CDR1 and CDR2 (germline): SQVTM, ANQGSEA. This CDR3 spans 12 amino acids. Trimming shortened V by 5 bases and J by 8 bases, and 15 bases separated the two germline ends.

This clone has just a few counts. The chain carries TRBV10-3 and TRBJ1-1, with TRBD1 identical over 11 bases. The CDR3 totals 16 residues. V lost 7 bases to trimming and J lost 3 bases; unmatched junction nucleotides: 10. Germline CDR1 and CDR2: ENHRY and SYGVKD. CDR3 DNA sequence: TGTGCCATCACCCGGACAGGGGGCACGGGGGACACTGAAGCTTTCTTT. Translated, it gives CAITRTGGTGDTEAFF.

The gene calls are TRBV13 and TRBJ2-5, with 8 bases identical to TRBD2. Germline V gene sequence: CDR1 PRHDT, CDR2 FYEKMQ (reference sequence). This CDR3 is 15 amino acids long. With 1 base clipped from V and 0 bases from J, the junction kept 1 base outside the gene matches. DNA of the CDR3: TGTGCCAGCAGCTTAGTAGCGGGGTACCAAGAGACCCAGTACTTC. It encodes CASSLVAGYQETQYF.

This clone was picked up one time. This chain links TRBV12-5 with TRBJ1-2; 7 nucleotides agree with TRBD1. The germline CDR1 and CDR2 sequences are LGHNT and FRNRAP. V lost 0 bases and J lost 4; bases outside the gene matches: 11. The CDR3 runs to 17 residues. The CDR3 coding sequence is TGTGCTAGTGGTTTGGTACAGAGGACAGGTGATTTCTATGGCTACACCTTC. It codes for CASGLVQRTGDFYGYTF.

V usage is TRBV7-9 and J usage is TRBJ2-1; 9 bases line up with TRBD1. Germline V gene lookup returns CDR1 SEHNR and CDR2 FQNEAQ (reference sequence). CDR3 size: 17 residues. Losses at the gene ends were 4 bases for V and 6 bases for J; bases not matched to a gene: 13. CDR3 sequence reads: CASSSFPRDRVVNEQFF. The CDR3 nucleotides read TGTGCCAGCAGCTCATTTCCGCGGGACAGGGTTGTCAATGAGCAGTTCTTC.

The rearrangement joins TRBV7-9 to TRBJ1-1, with 8 bases that match TRBD1. The CDR3 is 14 residues long. The germline CDR1 and CDR2 sequences are SEHNR and FQNEAQ (reference sequence). J was trimmed by 1 base and V by 5 bases; bases with no gene match: 3. The CDR3 DNA reads TGTGCCAGCAGCGGAGGGACAGGGAACACTGAAGCTTTCTTT. It specifies CASSGGTGNTEAFF. Combining the CDR3 with reference TRBV7-9 and TRBJ1-1 gives the whole variable domain DTGVSQNPRHKITKRGQNVTFRCDPISEHNRLYWYRQTLGQGPEFLTYFQNEAQLEKSRLLSDRFSAERPKGSFSTLEIQRTEQGDSAMYLCASSGGTGNTEAFFGQGTRLTVV.

To note about this clone: The junction departs from the called germline gene at one end, perhaps through a read error. V gene TRBV7-2 combines with J gene TRBJ2-3; 14 nucleotides align to TRBD2. Germline CDR1 is SGHTA and CDR2 is FQGNSA. The CDR3 runs to 15 residues. The CDR3 protein is CASSAPGLAGAKSRF. CDR3 bases: TGTGCCAGCAGCGCCCCGGGACTAGCGGGGGCCAAAAGCAGGTTT.

The CDR3 here is CASSDRERDEDGYTF. For the CDR3, the DNA is TGTGCCAGCAGCGACCGGGAGAGGGACGAGGATGGCTACACCTTC. J is TRBJ1-2 and V is TRBV21-1. TRBV21-1 is termed a pseudogene. This CDR3 comprises 15 residues.